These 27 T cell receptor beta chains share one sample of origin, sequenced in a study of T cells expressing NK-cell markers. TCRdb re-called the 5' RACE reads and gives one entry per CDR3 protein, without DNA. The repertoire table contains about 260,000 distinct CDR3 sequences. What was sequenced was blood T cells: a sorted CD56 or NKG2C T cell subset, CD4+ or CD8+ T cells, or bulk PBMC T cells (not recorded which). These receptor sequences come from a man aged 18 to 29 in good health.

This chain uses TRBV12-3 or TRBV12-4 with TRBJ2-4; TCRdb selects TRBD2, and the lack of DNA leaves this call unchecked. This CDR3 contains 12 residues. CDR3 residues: CASSLTGGDRDF.

CDR3 residues: CAISKLTSGLETQYF. This chain uses TRBV10-3 with TRBJ2-5; TCRdb outputs TRBD2, but without DNA this stays unchecked. This CDR3 contains 15 residues. In germline, CDR1 is ENHRY, CDR2 SYGVKD.

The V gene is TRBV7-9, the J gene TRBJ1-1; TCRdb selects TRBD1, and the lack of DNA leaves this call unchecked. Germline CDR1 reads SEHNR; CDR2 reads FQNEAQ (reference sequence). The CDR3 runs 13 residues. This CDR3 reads CASSLTRVGEAFF.

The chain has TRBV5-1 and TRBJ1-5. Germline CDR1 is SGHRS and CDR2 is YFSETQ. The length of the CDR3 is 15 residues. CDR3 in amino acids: CASSLNSQGGQPQHF. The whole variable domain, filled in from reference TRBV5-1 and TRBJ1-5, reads KAGVTQTPRYLIKTRGQQVTLSCSPISGHRSVSWYQQTPGQGLQFLFEYFSETQRNKGNFPGRFSGRQFSNSRSEMNVSTLELGDSALYLCASSLNSQGGQPQHFGDGTRLSIL.

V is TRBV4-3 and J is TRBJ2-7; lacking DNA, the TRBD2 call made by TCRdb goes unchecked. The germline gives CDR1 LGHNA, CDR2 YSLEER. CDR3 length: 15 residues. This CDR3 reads CASSQDPRAAGEQYF.

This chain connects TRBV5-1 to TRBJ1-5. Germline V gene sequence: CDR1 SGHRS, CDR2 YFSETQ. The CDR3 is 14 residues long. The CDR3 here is CASSLDGSNQPQHF.

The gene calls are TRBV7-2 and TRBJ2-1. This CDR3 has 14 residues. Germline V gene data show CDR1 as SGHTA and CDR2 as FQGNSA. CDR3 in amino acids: CASSLPSSYNEQFF. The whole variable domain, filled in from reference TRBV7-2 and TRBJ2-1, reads GAGVSQSPSNKVTEKGKDVELRCDPISGHTALYWYRQSLGQGLEFLIYFQGNSAPDKSGLPSDRFSAERTGGSVSTLTIQRTQQEDSAVYLCASSLPSSYNEQFFGPGTRLTVL.

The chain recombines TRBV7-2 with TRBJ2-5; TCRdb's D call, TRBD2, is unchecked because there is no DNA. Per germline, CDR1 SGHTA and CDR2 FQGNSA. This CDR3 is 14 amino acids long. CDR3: CASSLTRVGETQYF.

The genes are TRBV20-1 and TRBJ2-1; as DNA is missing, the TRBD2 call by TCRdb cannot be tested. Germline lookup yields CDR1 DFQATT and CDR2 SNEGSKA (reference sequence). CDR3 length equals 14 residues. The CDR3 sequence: CSASRGWAINEQFF.

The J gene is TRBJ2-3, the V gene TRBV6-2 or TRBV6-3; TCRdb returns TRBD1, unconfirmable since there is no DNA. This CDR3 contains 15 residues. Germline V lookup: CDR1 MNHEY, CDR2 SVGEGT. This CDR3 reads CASTTGGAGTDTQYF.

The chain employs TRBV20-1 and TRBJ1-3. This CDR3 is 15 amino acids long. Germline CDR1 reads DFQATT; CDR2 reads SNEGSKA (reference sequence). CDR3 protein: CSASRFDLSGNTIYF.

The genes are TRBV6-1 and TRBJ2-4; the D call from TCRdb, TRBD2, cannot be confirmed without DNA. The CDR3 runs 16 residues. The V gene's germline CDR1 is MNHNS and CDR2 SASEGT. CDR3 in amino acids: CASSSSGLVAKNIQYF.

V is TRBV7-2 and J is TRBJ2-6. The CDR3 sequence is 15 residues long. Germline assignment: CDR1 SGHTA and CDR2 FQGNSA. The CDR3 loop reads CASSWQGSGANVLTF.

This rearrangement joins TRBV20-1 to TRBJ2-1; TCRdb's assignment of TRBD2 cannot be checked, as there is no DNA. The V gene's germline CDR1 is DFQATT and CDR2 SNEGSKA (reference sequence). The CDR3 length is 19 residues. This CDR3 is CSARPPRPGTHTFRNEQFF.

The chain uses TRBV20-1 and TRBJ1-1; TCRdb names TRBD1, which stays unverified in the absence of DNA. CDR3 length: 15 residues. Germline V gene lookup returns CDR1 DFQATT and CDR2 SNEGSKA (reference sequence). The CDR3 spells CSARTTGTFNTEAFF.

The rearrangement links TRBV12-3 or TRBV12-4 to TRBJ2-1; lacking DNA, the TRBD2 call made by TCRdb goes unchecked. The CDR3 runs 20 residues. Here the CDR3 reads CASSLDLAGGPRIAYNEQFF.

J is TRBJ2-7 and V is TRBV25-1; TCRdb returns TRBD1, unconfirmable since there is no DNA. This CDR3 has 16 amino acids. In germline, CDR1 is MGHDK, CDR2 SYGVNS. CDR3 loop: CASSDLRQGQGYEQYF.

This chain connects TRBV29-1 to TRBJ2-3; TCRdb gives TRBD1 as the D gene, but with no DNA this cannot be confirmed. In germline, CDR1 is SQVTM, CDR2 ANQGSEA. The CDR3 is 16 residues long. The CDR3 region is CSVSRPGRGATDTQYF.

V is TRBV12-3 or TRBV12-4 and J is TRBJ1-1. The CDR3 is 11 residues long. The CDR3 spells CASRTKAVAFF.

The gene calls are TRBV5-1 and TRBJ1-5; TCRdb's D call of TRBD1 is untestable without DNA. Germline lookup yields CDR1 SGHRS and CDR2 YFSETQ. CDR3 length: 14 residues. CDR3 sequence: CASSLAGGRQPQHF.

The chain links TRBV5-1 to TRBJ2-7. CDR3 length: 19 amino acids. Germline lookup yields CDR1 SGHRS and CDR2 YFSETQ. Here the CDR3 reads CASSHDLTIGLAASYEQYF.

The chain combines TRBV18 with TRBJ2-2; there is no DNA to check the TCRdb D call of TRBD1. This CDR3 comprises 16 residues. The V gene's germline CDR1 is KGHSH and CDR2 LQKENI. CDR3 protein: CASSPEGQGFAGELFF.

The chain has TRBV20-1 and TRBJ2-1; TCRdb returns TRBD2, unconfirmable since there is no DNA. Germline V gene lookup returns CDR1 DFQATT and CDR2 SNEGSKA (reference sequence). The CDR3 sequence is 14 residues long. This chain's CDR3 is CSAERTSGNNEQFF.

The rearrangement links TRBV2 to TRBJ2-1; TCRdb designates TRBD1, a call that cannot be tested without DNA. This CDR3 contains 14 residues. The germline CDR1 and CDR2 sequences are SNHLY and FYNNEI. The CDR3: CASSEQGERNEQFF.

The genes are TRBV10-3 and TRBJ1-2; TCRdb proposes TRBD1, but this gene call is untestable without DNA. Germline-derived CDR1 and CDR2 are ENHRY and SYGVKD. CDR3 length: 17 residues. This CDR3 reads CAISESVRLDRGHGYTF.

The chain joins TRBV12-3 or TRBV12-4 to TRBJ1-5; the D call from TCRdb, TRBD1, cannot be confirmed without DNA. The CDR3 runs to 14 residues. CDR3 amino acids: CASSFRGAGQPQHF.

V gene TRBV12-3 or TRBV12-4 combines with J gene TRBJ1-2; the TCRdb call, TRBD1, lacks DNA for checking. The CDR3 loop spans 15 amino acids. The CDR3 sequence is CASSLSRGQGNGYTF.